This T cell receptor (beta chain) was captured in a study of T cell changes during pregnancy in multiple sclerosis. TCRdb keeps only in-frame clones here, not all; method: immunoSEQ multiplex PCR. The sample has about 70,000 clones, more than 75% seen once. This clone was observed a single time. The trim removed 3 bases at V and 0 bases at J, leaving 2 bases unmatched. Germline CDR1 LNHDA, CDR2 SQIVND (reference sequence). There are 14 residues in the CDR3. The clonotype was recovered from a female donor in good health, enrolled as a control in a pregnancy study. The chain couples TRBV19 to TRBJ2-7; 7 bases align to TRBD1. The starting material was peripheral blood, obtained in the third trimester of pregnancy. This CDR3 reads CASSMRDSSYEQYF. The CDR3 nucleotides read TGTGCCAGTAGTATGAGGGACAGCTCCTACGAGCAGTACTTC.